The 27 T cell receptor beta chains given below trace back to one sample, sequenced in a study of blood T cell repertoires in COVID-19. The method was immunoSEQ multiplex PCR; TCRdb's version includes in-frame clones alone and lacks a portion of them. Of 240,000 or so clones in the sample, around 85% were seen once. Specimen: peripheral blood. The receptors derive from a woman of 80 years or more with acute or convalescent COVID-19.

The chain combines TRBV27 with TRBJ2-7; D may be TRBD1 (6 bases). The CDR3 spans 14 residues. Germline V gene lookup returns CDR1 MNHEY and CDR2 SMNVEV (reference sequence). The germline V and J ends were trimmed by 5 bases and 6 bases, with 17 bases remaining between them. CDR3 in DNA: TGTGCCAGCAGTACCCTGGACAGATCGGCCGAGCAGTACTTC. Its protein product is CASSTLDRSAEQYF.

Notes on this clone: In the same sample, other DNA sequences code for this CDR3. This chain uses TRBV11-2 with TRBJ1-2; D is ambiguous. Germline-derived CDR1 and CDR2 are SGHAT and FQNNGV. The CDR3 is 11 residues long. Trimming took off 4 bases at V and 8 bases at J, with 8 bases between the two ends. The CDR3 DNA is TGTGCCAGCAGCTCTCCGGGAGGCTACACCTTC. Amino acid sequence: CASSSPGGYTF.

The J gene is TRBJ2-1, the V gene TRBV14, with 10 bases lining up with TRBD2. With V trimmed by 4 bases and J by 4 bases, 4 bases remained unmatched. Germline V gene sequence: CDR1 SGHDN, CDR2 FVKESK. The CDR3 sequence is 15 residues long. CDR3 sequence (DNA): TGTGCCAGCAGCCGAGAGCGGGGGGGTTACAATGAGCAGTTCTTC. It yields the protein CASSRERGGYNEQFF.

The chain combines TRBV2 with TRBJ2-1, with TRBD2 as a possible D gene (7 bases). This CDR3 has 16 residues. The ends were cut back, 7 bases at V and 5 bases at J, with 21 bases in the middle. Germline V gene lookup returns CDR1 SNHLY and CDR2 FYNNEI. The CDR3 coding sequence is TGTGCCAGCACTAGAGAAGGCGGGGGCGGTAACAATGAGCAGTTCTTC. Protein sequence: CASTREGGGGNNEQFF.

The rearrangement links TRBV2 to TRBJ2-7, with D tentatively TRBD2 (7 bases). V was cut by 8 bases and J by 3 bases, with 20 bases left in between. The length of the CDR3 is 15 residues. CDR1 is SNHLY and CDR2 is FYNNEI in the germline V gene. CDR3 residues: CASCGGAGARYEQYF. The CDR3 nucleotides are TGTGCCAGCTGTGGGGGGGCGGGGGCCCGCTACGAGCAGTACTTC. The whole variable domain, remainder taken from reference TRBV2 and TRBJ2-7, is EPEVTQTPSHQVTQMGQEVILRCVPISNHLYFYWYRQILGQKVEFLVSFYNNEISEKSEIFDDQFSVERPDGSNFTLKIRSTKLEDSAMYFCASCGGAGARYEQYFGPGTRLTVT.

V gene TRBV18 combines with J gene TRBJ1-6, with TRBD1 matching 8 bases. Germline trimming cut 2 bases from V and 4 bases from J; bases unmatched to any gene: 10. This CDR3 contains 18 residues. From germline, CDR1 is KGHSH and CDR2 LQKENI. The chain's CDR3 is CASSPSYPGDRYNSPLHF. CDR3 DNA: TGTGCCAGCTCACCATCCTACCCCGGGGACAGGTATAATTCACCCCTCCACTTT.

This chain joins TRBV5-4 and TRBJ1-2, with TRBD1 matching 7 bases. The CDR3 is 14 amino acids. The germline V gene has CDR1 SGHNT and CDR2 YYREEE (reference sequence). Trimming at V came to 3 bases and at J to 2 bases, leaving 4 bases not matched to a gene. In DNA, the CDR3 is TGTGCCAGCAGCTCATTACAGGGGAACTATGGCTACACCTTC. Protein product: CASSSLQGNYGYTF.

V gene TRBV7-3 combines with J gene TRBJ1-5; TRBD1 matches at 8 bases. Germline assignment: CDR1 SGHTA and CDR2 FQGTGA. CDR3 length: 15 residues. Trimming removed 5 bases from V and 2 bases from J; junction bases left unmatched: 5. In nucleotides, the CDR3 is TGTGCCAGCAGCCTCACAGGGGGAGGCAATCAGCCCCAGCATTTT. This sequence encodes CASSLTGGGNQPQHF.

This chain links TRBV7-8 with TRBJ1-6; possibly TRBD1 for D (5 bases). This CDR3 comprises 15 residues. Between the trimmed V and J ends, which lost 0 bases and 8 bases, there was a span of 11 bases. CDR1 and CDR2 (germline): SGHVS, FQNEAQ. CDR3 sequence (DNA): TGTGCCAGCAGCTTAGCCGGGACTGGGGATTCACCCCTCCACTTT. Residues: CASSLAGTGDSPLHF.

The CDR3 protein is CASSLRGRGRYGYTF. DNA of the CDR3: TGTGCCAGCAGTTTACGGGGGAGGGGCCGATATGGCTACACCTTC. The rearrangement links TRBV28 to TRBJ1-2, with a possible D match to TRBD1 (5 bases). This CDR3 contains 15 residues. CDR1 and CDR2 (germline): MDHEN, SYDVKM. Deletions cut 2 bases from V and 5 bases from J, with 15 bases between.

The chain is built from TRBV5-1 and TRBJ2-3; TRBD1 aligns across 10 bases. The CDR3 has 16 residues. Germline V gene data show CDR1 as SGHRS and CDR2 as YFSETQ. V dropped 4 bases and J dropped 1; count of bases not matched to a gene: 6. The CDR3 spells CASSTSGTGGTDTQYF. CDR3 DNA: TGCGCCAGCAGCACCTCCGGGACAGGGGGCACAGATACGCAGTATTTT.

The chain carries TRBV2 and TRBJ1-6; TRBD1 might be the D (5 bases). CDR3 size: 17 residues. Germline-derived CDR1 and CDR2 are SNHLY and FYNNEI. With 5 bases removed from V and 7 bases from J, the gap between germline ends came to 21 bases. The CDR3 spells CASSPIRGGRGNSPLHF. CDR3 nucleotide sequence: TGTGCCAGCAGTCCTATACGGGGGGGACGGGGAAATTCACCCCTCCACTTT.

The chain carries TRBV5-1 and TRBJ1-4, with 12 positions matching TRBD1. The CDR3 is made up of 15 amino acids. V was clipped by 2 bases and J by 8 bases; unmatched bases: 4. The germline V gene has CDR1 SGHRS and CDR2 YFSETQ. CDR3 protein: CASSFGDRGQEKLFF. The CDR3 bases are TGCGCCAGCAGCTTCGGGGACAGGGGGCAGGAAAAACTGTTTTTT.

The chain combines TRBV6-5 with TRBJ2-1, with 7 bases fitting TRBD1. The V gene's germline CDR1 is MNHEY and CDR2 SVGAGI. CDR3 length: 14 amino acids. After removal of 0 bases from V and 15 bases from J, the junction contained 11 bases not matched to a gene. The CDR3 bases are TGTGCCAGCAGTTACTCGTATGACAGGGAACCTTGGTTCTTC. Translated, it gives CASSYSYDREPWFF.

The rearrangement joins TRBV4-1 to TRBJ2-2; 8 nucleotides agree with TRBD1. J lost 4 bases, V lost 6 bases, and 7 bases had no gene match. The V gene's germline CDR1 is MGHRA and CDR2 YSYEKL. The CDR3 is 15 residues long. The CDR3 bases are TGCGCCAGCAGACCCGAAACAGGGGGCACCGGGGAGCTGTTTTTT. As protein: CASRPETGGTGELFF.

The chain is built from TRBV2 and TRBJ2-3; the D gene is possibly TRBD2 (6 bases). Germline assignment: CDR1 SNHLY and CDR2 FYNNEI. This CDR3 comprises 12 residues. V lost 2 bases to trimming and J lost 6 bases, with 6 bases between them. The CDR3 DNA is TGTGCCAGCAGTGAACGGGGGGATACGCAGTATTTT. Amino acid sequence: CASSERGDTQYF.

Here the CDR3 reads CASSSTGSGRSNQPQHF. CDR3 nucleotides: TGTGCCAGTAGTTCGACAGGGTCGGGACGTAGCAATCAGCCCCAGCATTTT. The chain links TRBV19 to TRBJ1-5; TRBD1 matches 7 bases. Germline V gene data show CDR1 as LNHDA and CDR2 as SQIVND (reference sequence). V gave up 5 bases and J gave up 0 bases; unmatched junction bases: 10. This CDR3 has 17 amino acids.

The chain recombines TRBV28 with TRBJ2-1; 8 bases map to TRBD2. The CDR3 has 15 residues. V lost 1 base to trimming and J lost 7 bases; unmatched junction nucleotides: 6. Germline CDR1 is MDHEN and CDR2 is SYDVKM. The DNA for the CDR3 is TGTGCCAGCAGTTTATATTCGGGGGGGCGAAATGAGCAGTTCTTC. This gives the protein CASSLYSGGRNEQFF.

The chain uses TRBV5-1 and TRBJ2-3; TRBD2 might be the D (6 bases). This CDR3 contains 16 residues. Germline CDR1 and CDR2: SGHRS and YFSETQ. V was clipped by 2 bases and J by 0 bases, with 13 bases between them. The CDR3 reads CASSFFAGPSTDTQYF. The CDR3, as DNA: TGCGCCAGCAGCTTTTTTGCGGGACCTAGCACAGATACGCAGTATTTT.

DNA of the CDR3: TGTGCCAGCAGTGAGGCCCTAAATTTAGCGGGGGGTTACAATGAGCAGTTCTTC. Amino acids: CASSEALNLAGGYNEQFF. The chain uses TRBV6-1 and TRBJ2-1; TRBD2 aligns across 10 bases. The junction had 12 bases not matched to a gene; V was cut back by 3 bases and J by 4 bases. The CDR3 covers 18 residues. Per the germline V gene, CDR1 is MNHNS and CDR2 is SASEGT.

The genes are TRBV30 and TRBJ1-1; D not resolved. From germline, CDR1 is GTSNPN and CDR2 SVGIG (reference sequence). This CDR3 has 14 residues. Trimming shortened V by 1 base and J by 5 bases, and 14 bases separated the two germline ends. As DNA, the CDR3 is TGTGCCTGGAGTGCCACCTCACTTCGGACTGAAGCTTTCTTT. Translation: CAWSATSLRTEAFF.

Written as DNA, the CDR3 is TGTGCCAGCACGCCCAGGGAAGGCAATCAGCCCCAGCATTTT. This gives the protein CASTPREGNQPQHF. The chain recombines TRBV6-7 with TRBJ1-5; a weak D match, TRBD1 (5 bases). Being an ORF, TRBV6-7 has a function that is uncertain. V lost 7 bases, J lost 2 bases, and 12 bases lay in between. The CDR3 loop spans 14 amino acids.

J is TRBJ1-4 and V is TRBV7-9, with TRBD1 matching 7 bases. V lost 5 bases to trimming and J lost 8 bases; unmatched junction nucleotides: 11. The germline V gene has CDR1 SEHNR and CDR2 FQNEAQ (reference sequence). This CDR3 has 15 amino acids. The CDR3 loop is CASSPQWTGSEKLFF. The CDR3 DNA follows: TGTGCCAGCAGCCCACAGTGGACAGGATCAGAAAAACTGTTTTTT.

The V and J genes are TRBV7-8 and TRBJ2-3, with 10 positions matching TRBD2. V trimming: 5 bases; J trimming: 2 bases; junction bases outside the gene matches: 13. This CDR3 contains 18 residues. CDR1 and CDR2 (germline): SGHVS, FQNEAQ. The CDR3 DNA reads TGTGCCAGCAGCCCCCGGGCTAGCGGGGGAAGGGTCACAGATACGCAGTATTTT. Amino acid sequence: CASSPRASGGRVTDTQYF.

This sequence joins TRBV9 and TRBJ1-6; D uncertain. Germline V lookup: CDR1 SGDLS, CDR2 YYNGEE. V shed 7 bases and J shed 9 bases, with 14 bases lying between them. The CDR3 is 13 amino acids. CDR3 bases: TGTGCCAGCGGGCGGGGAGTAAGTTCACCCCTCCACTTT. Translation: CASGRGVSSPLHF.

The V call is TRBV7-9, the J call TRBJ1-1, with TRBD1 matching 9 bases. The J segment lost 4 bases and the V segment lost 1 base, leaving 4 bases of the junction unmatched. The germline V gene has CDR1 SEHNR and CDR2 FQNEAQ (reference sequence). The CDR3 covers 15 residues. CDR3 loop: CASSLEGQGPTEAFF. The DNA for the CDR3 is TGTGCCAGCAGCTTAGAGGGACAGGGCCCCACTGAAGCTTTCTTT.

The V and J genes are TRBV27 and TRBJ2-2; 9 positions agree with TRBD1. V was clipped by 8 bases and J by 5 bases; unmatched bases: 3. From germline, CDR1 is MNHEY and CDR2 SMNVEV (reference sequence). The CDR3 consists of 13 residues. CDR3 amino acids: CASSGTGTGELFF. DNA of the CDR3: TGTGCCAGCTCCGGGACAGGGACCGGGGAGCTGTTTTTT.